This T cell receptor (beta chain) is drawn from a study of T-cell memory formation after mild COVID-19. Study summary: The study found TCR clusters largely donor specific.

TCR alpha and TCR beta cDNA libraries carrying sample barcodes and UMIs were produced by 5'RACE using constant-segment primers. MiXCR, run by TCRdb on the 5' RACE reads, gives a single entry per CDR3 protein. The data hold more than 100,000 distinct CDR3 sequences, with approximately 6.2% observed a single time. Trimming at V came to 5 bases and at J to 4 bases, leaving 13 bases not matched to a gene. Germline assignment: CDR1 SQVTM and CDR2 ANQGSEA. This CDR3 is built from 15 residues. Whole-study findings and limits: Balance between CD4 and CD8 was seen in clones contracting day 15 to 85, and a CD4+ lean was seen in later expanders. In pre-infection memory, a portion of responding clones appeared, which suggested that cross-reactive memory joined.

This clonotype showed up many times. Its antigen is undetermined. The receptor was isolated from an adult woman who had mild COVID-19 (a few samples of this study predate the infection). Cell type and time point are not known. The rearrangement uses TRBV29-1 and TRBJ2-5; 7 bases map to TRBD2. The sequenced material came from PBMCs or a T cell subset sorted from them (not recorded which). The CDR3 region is CSVTPSGGGIETQYF. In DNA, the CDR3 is TGCAGCGTTACCCCCTCGGGGGGTGGAATAGAGACCCAGTACTTC.